A selection of T cell receptor beta chains follows, all from one sample in a study of blood T cells in healthy people across ages. TCRdb used MiXCR to reprocess the 5' RACE reads, holding one entry per CDR3 protein. The data contain about 1,400,000 distinct CDR3 sequences, 40% to 50% of them seen just once; the ten biggest clones take up 7.9%. The sample consisted of blood. Receptor source: a woman younger than 35 in good health. Each CDR3 is given with its conserved first and last residue. A D gene is named only where the DNA matches it firmly. Clone size is shown for a subset of rows, as once, few, many or a class of expanded clone.

V gene,J gene,clone size,D gene,CDR3 protein,CDR3 DNA
TRBV29-1,TRBJ2-5,-,TRBD2,CSVPAGPFGETQYF,TGCAGCGTTCCAGCGGGGCCCTTTGGAGAGACCCAGTACTTC
TRBV7-8,TRBJ1-2,few,TRBD1,CASSFTGTGGWAYGYTF,TGTGCCAGCAGCTTTACCGGGACAGGGGGCTGGGCCTATGGCTACACCTTC
TRBV29-1,TRBJ2-5,-,-,CSVERATTGNEQYF,TGCAGCGTTGAAAGGGCCACCACCGGGAATGAGCAGTACTTC
TRBV7-3,TRBJ2-1,-,-,CASSSDPDRSNEQFF,TGTGCCAGCAGCTCCGACCCGGACAGATCCAATGAGCAGTTCTTC
TRBV28,TRBJ2-1,-,TRBD2,CASSLLTGTSSYNEQFF,TGTGCCAGCAGTTTATTAACCGGGACTAGCTCCTACAATGAGCAGTTCTTC
TRBV6-5,TRBJ2-7,-,-,CASSRDRSSYNEQYF,TGTGCCAGCAGTAGGGACCGGAGCTCCTACAATGAGCAGTACTTC
TRBV20-1,TRBJ2-3,-,TRBD1,CSAHAGQGPTDTQYF,TGCAGTGCCCATGCGGGACAGGGCCCGACAGATACGCAGTATTTT
TRBV29-1,TRBJ1-1,-,-,CSVGHTEAFF,TGCAGCGTCGGACACACTGAAGCTTTCTTT
TRBV29-1,TRBJ2-2,-,-,CSVRSGQNTGELFF,TGCAGCGTTCGCTCGGGACAGAACACCGGGGAGCTGTTTTTT
TRBV6-6,TRBJ2-5,-,-,CASRPGVLETQYF,TGTGCCAGCAGACCAGGGGTGCTTGAGACCCAGTACTTC